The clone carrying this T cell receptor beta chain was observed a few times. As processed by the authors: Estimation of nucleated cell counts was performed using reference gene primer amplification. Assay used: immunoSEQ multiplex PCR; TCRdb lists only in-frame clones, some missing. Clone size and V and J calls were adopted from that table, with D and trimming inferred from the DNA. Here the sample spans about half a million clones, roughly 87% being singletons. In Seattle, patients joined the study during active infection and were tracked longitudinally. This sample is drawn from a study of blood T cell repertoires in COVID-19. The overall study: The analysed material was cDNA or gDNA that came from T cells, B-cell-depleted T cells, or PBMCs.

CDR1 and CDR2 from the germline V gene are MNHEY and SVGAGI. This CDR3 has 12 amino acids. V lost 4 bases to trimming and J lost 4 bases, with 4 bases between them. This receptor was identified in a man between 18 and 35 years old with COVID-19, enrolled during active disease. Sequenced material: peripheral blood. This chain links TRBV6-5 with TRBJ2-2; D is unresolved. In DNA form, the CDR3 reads TGTGCCAGCAGTTCCAGCACCGGGGAGCTGTTTTTT. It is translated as CASSSSTGELFF.